Listed below are T cell receptor beta chains from one sample, sequenced in a study of shared clonotypes between healthy human individuals. The data were produced by immunoSEQ multiplex PCR, yet TCRdb's version contains in-frame clones alone and is incomplete. The sample holds over 2,000,000 clones; about 93% are singletons and the top ten take approximately 1.7%. Input material: naive CD8+ T cells from PBMCs. The receptor source for this set is a man between 18 and 35 years old in good health. Some clones in this sample may be carry-over from other donors' samples. CDR3s include the opening cysteine and the closing phenylalanine or tryptophan. A D gene is named only where the DNA matches it firmly. Size is omitted from some rows. Given values are once, few, many or a class for expanded clones.

abundance: once; v_gene: TRBV18; d_gene: -; j_gene: TRBJ2-3; CDR3aa: CASSPRGTGNTDTQYF; CDR3nt: TGTGCCAGCTCACCAAGGGGGACGGGGAACACAGATACGCAGTATTTT
abundance: -; v_gene: TRBV27; d_gene: TRBD1; j_gene: TRBJ2-7; CDR3aa: CASSPPDRVPYEQYF; CDR3nt: TGTGCCAGCAGTCCGCCGGACAGGGTTCCCTACGAGCAGTACTTC
abundance: -; v_gene: TRBV9; d_gene: TRBD1; j_gene: TRBJ2-3; CDR3aa: CASSDRGQDTQYF; CDR3nt: TGTGCCAGCAGCGACAGGGGGCAAGATACGCAGTATTTT
abundance: -; v_gene: TRBV7-3; d_gene: -; j_gene: TRBJ2-1; CDR3aa: CASSLTWGRRNEQFF; CDR3nt: TGTGCCAGCAGCTTAACATGGGGGAGGAGAAATGAGCAGTTCTTC
abundance: -; v_gene: TRBV9; d_gene: TRBD2; j_gene: TRBJ2-1; CDR3aa: CASNPSGATYNEQFF; CDR3nt: TGTGCCAGCAACCCCAGCGGGGCCACCTACAATGAGCAGTTCTTC
abundance: -; v_gene: TRBV19; d_gene: -; j_gene: TRBJ1-5; CDR3aa: CASSIVRGGQPQHF; CDR3nt: TGTGCCAGTAGTATAGTCAGGGGAGGTCAGCCCCAGCATTTT
abundance: -; v_gene: TRBV5-5; d_gene: -; j_gene: TRBJ1-3; CDR3aa: CASSLVGRVLSGNTIYF; CDR3nt: TGTGCCAGCAGCTTGGTTGGCAGGGTACTCTCTGGAAACACCATATATTTT
abundance: -; v_gene: TRBV6-1; d_gene: -; j_gene: TRBJ2-5; CDR3aa: CASSDLGTKETQYF; CDR3nt: TGTGCCAGCAGTGACCTCGGGACAAAAGAGACCCAGTACTTC
abundance: -; v_gene: TRBV27; d_gene: TRBD1; j_gene: TRBJ1-2; CDR3aa: CASSLGSTGTGDGYTF; CDR3nt: TGTGCCAGCAGTTTGGGATCTACGGGGACAGGGGATGGCTACACCTTC
abundance: -; v_gene: TRBV19; d_gene: -; j_gene: TRBJ2-7; CDR3aa: CASSIGTHEQYF; CDR3nt: TGTGCCAGTAGTATAGGGACCCACGAGCAGTACTTC
abundance: -; v_gene: TRBV6-1; d_gene: -; j_gene: TRBJ1-3; CDR3aa: CASRFGGRAGNTIYF; CDR3nt: TGTGCCAGCAGATTTGGTGGCAGGGCTGGAAACACCATATATTTT
abundance: -; v_gene: TRBV27; d_gene: TRBD2; j_gene: TRBJ2-7; CDR3aa: CASSLRVGLAGESEQYF; CDR3nt: TGTGCCAGCAGTTTACGGGTAGGACTAGCGGGAGAGAGCGAGCAGTACTTC
abundance: -; v_gene: TRBV7-9; d_gene: TRBD1; j_gene: TRBJ2-3; CDR3aa: CASSLMTGDLDTQYF; CDR3nt: TGTGCCAGCAGCTTAATGACAGGGGATTTGGATACGCAGTATTTT
abundance: -; v_gene: TRBV4-1; d_gene: TRBD1; j_gene: TRBJ2-2; CDR3aa: CASSQELRGRTGELFF; CDR3nt: TGCGCCAGCAGCCAAGAACTCAGGGGGCGGACCGGGGAGCTGTTTTTT
abundance: -; v_gene: TRBV28; d_gene: TRBD1; j_gene: TRBJ2-7; CDR3aa: CASSLPSRTGFYEQYF; CDR3nt: TGTGCCAGCAGTTTACCCAGCAGGACAGGGTTCTACGAGCAGTACTTC
abundance: -; v_gene: TRBV19; d_gene: TRBD1; j_gene: TRBJ1-2; CDR3aa: CASSIRDRGLDGYTF; CDR3nt: TGTGCCAGTAGCATCCGGGACAGGGGGCTCGATGGCTACACCTTC
abundance: few; v_gene: TRBV28; d_gene: -; j_gene: TRBJ1-2; CDR3aa: CASSFNYGYTF; CDR3nt: TGTGCCAGCAGTTTTAACTATGGCTACACCTTC
abundance: -; v_gene: TRBV4-1; d_gene: -; j_gene: TRBJ1-1; CDR3aa: CASSPDPDRSFTEAFF; CDR3nt: TGCGCCAGCAGCCCGGACCCCGACAGGTCGTTCACTGAAGCTTTCTTT
abundance: -; v_gene: TRBV10-2; d_gene: -; j_gene: TRBJ1-3; CDR3aa: CASGGGAIYF; CDR3nt: TGCGCCAGCGGGGGAGGAGCCATATATTTT
abundance: -; v_gene: TRBV9; d_gene: -; j_gene: TRBJ2-7; CDR3aa: CASSVGAGTEQYF; CDR3nt: TGTGCCAGCAGCGTAGGGGCGGGGACCGAGCAGTACTTC
abundance: -; v_gene: TRBV5-4; d_gene: TRBD2; j_gene: TRBJ2-7; CDR3aa: CATKNPAGPPYEQYF; CDR3nt: TGTGCCACAAAGAATCCAGCGGGACCTCCCTACGAGCAGTACTTC
abundance: -; v_gene: TRBV5-1; d_gene: -; j_gene: TRBJ2-7; CDR3aa: CASSLGVRGAPYEQYF; CDR3nt: TGCGCCAGCAGCTTGGGGGTCAGGGGGGCCCCCTACGAGCAGTACTTC
abundance: -; v_gene: TRBV9; d_gene: TRBD2; j_gene: TRBJ2-3; CDR3aa: CASSPPSGRLDTQYF; CDR3nt: TGTGCCAGCAGCCCACCGAGCGGGAGATTGGATACGCAGTATTTT
abundance: -; v_gene: TRBV4-2; d_gene: TRBD2; j_gene: TRBJ2-7; CDR3aa: CASSQDRGGGIEQYF; CDR3nt: TGTGCCAGCAGCCAAGATCGGGGGGGAGGGATCGAGCAGTACTTC